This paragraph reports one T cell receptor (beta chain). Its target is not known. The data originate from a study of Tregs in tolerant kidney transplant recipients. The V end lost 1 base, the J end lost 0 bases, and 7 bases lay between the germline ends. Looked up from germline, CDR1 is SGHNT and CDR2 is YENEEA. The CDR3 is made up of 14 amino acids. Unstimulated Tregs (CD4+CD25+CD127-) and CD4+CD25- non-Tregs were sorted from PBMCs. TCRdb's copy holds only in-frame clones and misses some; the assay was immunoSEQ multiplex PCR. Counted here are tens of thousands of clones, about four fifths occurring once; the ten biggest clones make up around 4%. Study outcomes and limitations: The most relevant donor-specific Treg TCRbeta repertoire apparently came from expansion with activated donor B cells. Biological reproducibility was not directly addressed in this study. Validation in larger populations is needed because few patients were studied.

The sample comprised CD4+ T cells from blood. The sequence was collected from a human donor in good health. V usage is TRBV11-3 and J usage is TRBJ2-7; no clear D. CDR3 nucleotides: TGTGCCAGCAGCTTAGCGGCTAGCTCCTACGAGCAGTACTTC. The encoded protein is CASSLAASSYEQYF.